This passage covers 4 T cell receptor beta chains from one sample sequenced in a study of shared clonotypes between healthy human individuals. CD8 cells classed as naive were CD45RO-negative and positively selected for CCR7, excluding terminally differentiated effector memory CD45RA+ cells. The method was immunoSEQ multiplex PCR; TCRdb's version includes in-frame clones alone and lacks a portion of them. Seen here are about 2.2 million clones, about 93% observed once, and the top ten hold roughly 1.7%. Material for sequencing was naive CD8+ T cells from PBMCs. The receptors shown here come from a man aged 18 to 30 in good health. Some clones in this sample may be carry-over from other donors' samples.

J is TRBJ2-7 and V is TRBV29-1, with TRBD2 matching over 11 bases. Germline values: CDR1 SQVTM, CDR2 ANQGSEA. This CDR3 is 14 amino acids long. V shed 6 bases, J shed 0 bases, and the junction held 4 bases outside the gene matches. In DNA form, the CDR3 reads TGCAGCGTGCAAACTAGCGGGAGCTCCTACGAGCAGTACTTC. This encodes CSVQTSGSSYEQYF.

The J gene is TRBJ1-1, the V gene TRBV18; D remains ambiguous. The V gene lost 0 bases and the J gene lost 4 bases, with 6 bases spanning the gap. CDR1 is KGHSH, CDR2 LQKENI, per germline. CDR3 length: 13 amino acids. DNA for the CDR3: TGTGCCAGCTCACCACCCTCGCGCACTGAAGCTTTCTTT. As protein: CASSPPSRTEAFF.

This chain joins TRBV6-8 and TRBJ2-3, with D uncertain. CDR3 size: 9 residues. V lost 5 bases, J lost 14 bases, and 8 bases lay in between. Germline lookup yields CDR1 MNHGY and CDR2 SAAAGT. CDR3 in DNA: TGTGCCAGCAGTCCTAATCGGTATTTT. Amino acid sequence: CASSPNRYF.

The chain uses TRBV6-6 and TRBJ2-7; maybe TRBD2 (5 bases). This CDR3 is built from 14 residues. Trimming removed 2 bases from V and 6 bases from J, with 14 bases in between. Germline CDR1 reads MNHNY; CDR2 reads SVGAGI (reference sequence). CDR3 sequence: CASSYGEFRGEQYF. CDR3 in DNA: TGTGCCAGCAGTTACGGGGAGTTTCGCGGCGAGCAGTACTTC.